The rows below give T cell receptor beta chains drawn from one sample of a study of Graves' ophthalmopathy and Graves' hyperthyroidism. TCRdb itself ran the multiplex PCR reads through MiXCR, one entry per CDR3 protein. The table shows over a million distinct CDR3 sequences, with 36% occurring only once. The source material was peripheral blood or thyroid tissue (not recorded which). These receptor sequences come from an adult man with Graves' hyperthyroidism. The CDR3 runs from the conserved cysteine through the conserved F or W. The D gene is left open where the match is weak. Only some rows state a clone size, as once, few, many or a class for expanded clones.

abundance: few
d_gene: NA
v_gene: TRBV30
j_gene: TRBJ1-1
CDR3aa: CAWGRRSAFF
CDR3nt: TGTGCCTGGGGTCGTAGGTCGGCTTTCTTT

abundance: NA
d_gene: TRBD1
v_gene: TRBV7-9
j_gene: TRBJ1-6
CDR3aa: CASSFRDRGSANSPLHF
CDR3nt: TGTGCCAGCAGCTTCAGGGACAGAGGATCGGCTAATTCACCCCTCCACTTT

abundance: many
d_gene: TRBD2
v_gene: TRBV20-1
j_gene: TRBJ2-5
CDR3aa: CSARDPSGSVKTQYF
CDR3nt: TGCAGTGCTAGAGATCCTAGCGGGAGTGTAAAGACCCAGTACTTC

abundance: many
d_gene: NA
v_gene: TRBV7-6
j_gene: TRBJ1-3
CDR3aa: CASSSSSENTIYF
CDR3nt: TGTGCCAGCAGCTCGAGTTCCGAGAACACCATATATTTT

abundance: NA
d_gene: NA
v_gene: TRBV2
j_gene: TRBJ2-7
CDR3aa: CASGKQSYEQYF
CDR3nt: TGTGCCAGCGGGAAACAGTCCTACGAGCAGTACTTC

abundance: many
d_gene: NA
v_gene: TRBV7-9
j_gene: TRBJ2-7
CDR3aa: CASSLGTAYEQYF
CDR3nt: TGTGCCAGCAGCTTAGGGACAGCCTACGAGCAGTACTTC

abundance: few
d_gene: NA
v_gene: TRBV4-2
j_gene: TRBJ1-1
CDR3aa: CASSHDTGRTEAFF
CDR3nt: TGTGCCAGCAGCCATGATACAGGGAGAACTGAAGCTTTCTTT

abundance: NA
d_gene: NA
v_gene: TRBV3-1
j_gene: TRBJ1-3
CDR3aa: CASSQVPFARSGNTIYF
CDR3nt: TGTGCCAGCAGCCAAGTCCCCTTTGCTAGGTCTGGAAACACCATATATTTT

abundance: many
d_gene: NA
v_gene: TRBV5-6
j_gene: TRBJ1-1
CDR3aa: CASSLAGLPRRDAFF
CDR3nt: TGTGCCAGCAGCTTGGCCGGCCTGCCACGCAGGGACGCTTTCTTT

abundance: NA
d_gene: NA
v_gene: TRBV10-2
j_gene: TRBJ2-3
CDR3aa: CASSELKTDTQYF
CDR3nt: TGCGCCAGCAGTGAACTAAAAACAGATACGCAGTATTTT

abundance: NA
d_gene: TRBD1
v_gene: TRBV10-3
j_gene: TRBJ1-2
CDR3aa: CATSGTGNYGYTF
CDR3nt: TGTGCCACTTCCGGGACAGGGAACTATGGCTACACCTTC

abundance: many
d_gene: NA
v_gene: TRBV20-1
j_gene: TRBJ2-2
CDR3aa: CSARRGTGELFF
CDR3nt: TGCAGTGCTAGACGGGGCACCGGGGAGCTGTTTTTT